What follows are 16 T cell receptor beta chains derived from one specimen sequenced in a study of beta chain features in type 1 diabetes. Study-wide points: Shorter TCRB CDR3s, moderately but significantly so, were found in Type 1 diabetes patients in all four CD4+ subsets.

No antigen has been identified for these receptors. As every portion of the isolated RNA was reverse transcribed, the sequencing read expressed TCRB transcripts. Profiling relied on immunoSEQ multiplex PCR, and the TCRdb table lists in-frame clones only, not all of them. Here the sample spans under 300,000 clones, around 14% being singletons. What was sequenced was naive CD4+ T cells from blood. All receptors derive from a man aged 30 to 39 with type 1 diabetes.

In this sample, this clone turned up a few times. The chain carries TRBV2 and TRBJ1-1; 9 bases map to TRBD1. The CDR3 has 14 amino acids. CDR1 and CDR2 from the germline V gene are SNHLY and FYNNEI. V shed 6 bases, J shed 0 bases, and the junction held 2 bases outside the gene matches. The CDR3 loop reads CASRGQGMNTEAFF. The CDR3 region has the DNA TGTGCCAGCAGGGGACAGGGTATGAACACTGAAGCTTTCTTT.

This clone appeared a few times. This chain uses TRBV7-2 with TRBJ2-5; a weak D match, TRBD2 (5 bases). From germline, CDR1 is SGHTA and CDR2 FQGNSA. V lost 1 base, J lost 10 bases, and 10 bases lay in between. This CDR3 has 12 residues. The CDR3 region has the DNA TGTGCCAGCAGCTTAGACGGGATAAGCCAGTACTTC. This gives the protein CASSLDGISQYF.

This clone has more than one count but fewer than ten. The chain couples TRBV7-2 to TRBJ2-7, with 10 bases fitting TRBD2. This CDR3 is 15 amino acids long. CDR1 and CDR2 from the germline V gene are SGHTA and FQGNSA. With 1 base clipped from V and 3 bases from J, the junction kept 3 bases outside the gene matches. The CDR3, as DNA: TGTGCCAGCAGCTTAGTTACTAGCGGGAACTACGAGCAGTACTTC. Amino acids: CASSLVTSGNYEQYF. The full variable domain, in which reference TRBV7-2 and TRBJ2-7 provide the parts outside the CDR3, is GAGVSQSPSNKVTEKGKDVELRCDPISGHTALYWYRQSLGQGLEFLIYFQGNSAPDKSGLPSDRFSAERTGGSVSTLTIQRTQQEDSAVYLCASSLVTSGNYEQYFGPGTRLTVT.

The chain employs TRBV27 and TRBJ2-3; 8 positions match TRBD1. Germline CDR1 reads MNHEY; CDR2 reads SMNVEV (reference sequence). The junction had 6 bases not matched to a gene; V was cut back by 2 bases and J by 2 bases. The CDR3 is 16 residues long. CDR3 in amino acids: CASSLQGARPTDTQYF. The CDR3 nucleotides are TGTGCCAGCAGTTTACAGGGGGCGCGTCCCACAGATACGCAGTATTTT.

This sequence joins TRBV29-1 and TRBJ2-7; TRBD1 is a possible D gene (6 bases). The CDR3 length is 14 residues. The V end lost 6 bases, the J end lost 2 bases, and 17 bases lay between the germline ends. The germline CDR1 and CDR2 sequences are SQVTM and ANQGSEA. The CDR3 protein is CSVVLGTFTYEQYF. CDR3 in DNA: TGCAGCGTAGTACTCGGGACATTCACCTACGAGCAGTACTTC.

This chain uses TRBV18 with TRBJ2-1; 7 nucleotides line up with TRBD1. CDR1 is KGHSH, CDR2 LQKENI, per germline. Germline trimming cut 7 bases from V and 2 bases from J; bases unmatched to any gene: 2. The CDR3 is made up of 13 amino acids. CDR3 DNA: TGTGCCAGCTTACAGGGGACCTACAATGAGCAGTTCTTC. This codes for CASLQGTYNEQFF. The variable domain in full, with the rest retrieved from reference TRBV18 and TRBJ2-1, is NAGVMQNPRHLVRRRGQEARLRCSPMKGHSHVYWYRQLPEEGLKFMVYLQKENIIDESGMPKERFSAEFPKEGPSILRIQQVVRGDSAAYFCASLQGTYNEQFFGPGTRLTVL.

The gene calls are TRBV5-1 and TRBJ2-2; D gene unclear. The CDR3 sequence is 14 residues long. The V end was cut by 0 bases, the J end by 3 bases, with 6 bases between. CDR1 SGHRS and CDR2 YFSETQ come from the germline V gene. The CDR3 DNA sequence: TGCGCCAGCAGCTTGGTGGCCCACACCGGGGAGCTGTTTTTT. Protein sequence: CASSLVAHTGELFF.

This clone has more than one count but fewer than ten. The J gene is TRBJ1-2, the V gene TRBV7-8; D remains ambiguous. Trimming took 1 base from V and 2 from J, leaving 5 bases between them. Per germline, CDR1 SGHVS and CDR2 FQNEAQ. This CDR3 is built from 13 residues. The CDR3 reads CASSLGQNYGYTF. The CDR3 nucleotides read TGTGCCAGCAGCTTAGGACAAAACTATGGCTACACCTTC.

V is TRBV5-6 and J is TRBJ2-7; possibly TRBD1 for D (5 bases). Trimming took 3 bases from V and 2 from J, leaving 12 bases between them. Per germline, CDR1 SGHDT and CDR2 YYEEEE. The CDR3 is 14 amino acids. The CDR3 region has the DNA TGTGCCAGCAGCTGGGTGCAGGGAACCTACGAGCAGTACTTC. This translates into CASSWVQGTYEQYF.

This clone was picked up a small number of times. The chain couples TRBV7-8 to TRBJ2-2; D remains unclear. Trimming removed 4 bases at V and 4 bases at J, with 10 bases between. Germline CDR1 is SGHVS and CDR2 is FQNEAQ. The CDR3 has 14 residues. The DNA for the CDR3 is TGTGCCAGCAGCTACAGCCCACTCACCGGGGAGCTGTTTTTT. It specifies CASSYSPLTGELFF.

This clone turned up a few times. The chain couples TRBV10-3 to TRBJ2-3, with 12 bases that match TRBD1. Germline CDR1 and CDR2: ENHRY and SYGVKD. V was clipped by 10 bases and J by 5 bases; unmatched bases: 4. The CDR3 covers 13 residues. CDR3 coding DNA: TGTGCCAGCGGGACAGGGGGCGAAGATACGCAGTATTTT. Residues: CASGTGGEDTQYF.

This clone has more than one count but fewer than ten. The chain carries TRBV5-1 and TRBJ1-2, with TRBD1 matching over 7 bases. CDR3 length: 15 residues. V was clipped by 1 base and J by 0 bases; unmatched bases: 3. Germline-derived CDR1 and CDR2 are SGHRS and YFSETQ. The CDR3 coding sequence is TGCGCCAGCAGCTTGACCCAGGGGGCTAACTATGGCTACACCTTC. Translated: CASSLTQGANYGYTF.

In nucleotides, the CDR3 is TGTGCCAGCAGCGTGGGACAGGGCCTCTCTGGGGCCAACGTCCTGACTTTC. Translation gives CASSVGQGLSGANVLTF. The chain is built from TRBV9 and TRBJ2-6; 9 nucleotides line up with TRBD1. V was pared by 2 bases and J by 0 bases, with 3 bases of the junction left unmatched. This CDR3 region has 17 residues. Germline CDR1 reads SGDLS; CDR2 reads YYNGEE.

DNA of the CDR3: TGTGCCAGCAGTTTAAGTTTGACAGGGGTTTTCCTCTATGGCTACACCTTC. It encodes CASSLSLTGVFLYGYTF. The rearrangement links TRBV27 to TRBJ1-2, with 8 bases lining up with TRBD1. V trimming: 2 bases; J trimming: 4 bases; junction bases outside the gene matches: 12. The germline gives CDR1 MNHEY, CDR2 SMNVEV (reference sequence). The CDR3 has 17 amino acids.

This clone was seen a few times. This chain uses TRBV6-6 with TRBJ2-6, with D unclear. CDR3 length equals 15 residues. Germline lookup yields CDR1 MNHNY and CDR2 SVGAGI (reference sequence). Trimming shortened V by 6 bases and J by 0 bases, and 9 bases separated the two germline ends. CDR3 coding DNA: TGTGCCAGCAGACCACAGAACTCTGGGGCCAACGTCCTGACTTTC. Its translation: CASRPQNSGANVLTF.

V is TRBV13 and J is TRBJ1-1, with a weak D call TRBD1 (6 bases). Germline V gene data show CDR1 as PRHDT and CDR2 as FYEKMQ (reference sequence). The CDR3 totals 13 residues. V was shortened by 2 bases and J by 9 bases, with 13 bases between the two germline ends. The DNA for the CDR3 is TGTGCCAGCAGCTTATCTCAGGGACAACAAGCTTTCTTT. Protein product: CASSLSQGQQAFF.